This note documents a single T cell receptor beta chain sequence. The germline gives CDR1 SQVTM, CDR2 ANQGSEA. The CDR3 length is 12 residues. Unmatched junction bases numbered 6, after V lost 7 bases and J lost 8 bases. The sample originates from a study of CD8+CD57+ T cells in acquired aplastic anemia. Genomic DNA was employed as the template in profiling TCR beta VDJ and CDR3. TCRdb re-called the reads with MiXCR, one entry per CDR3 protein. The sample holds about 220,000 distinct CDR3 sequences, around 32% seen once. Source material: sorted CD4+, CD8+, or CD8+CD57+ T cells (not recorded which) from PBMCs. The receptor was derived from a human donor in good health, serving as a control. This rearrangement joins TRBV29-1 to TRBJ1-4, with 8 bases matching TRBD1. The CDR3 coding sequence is TGCAGCGCAAGGACAGGGATGGAAAAACTGTTTTTT. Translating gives CSARTGMEKLFF.